This passage covers 27 T cell receptor beta chains from one sample sequenced in a study of response to subunit inactivated influenza vaccine. TCRdb used MiXCR to reprocess the RT-PCR reads, holding one entry per CDR3 protein. The sample shows approximately 500,000 distinct CDR3 sequences, roughly 13% of them seen only once. Source: PBMCs from blood, taken 40 to 50 days after vaccination. Receptors were obtained from a man aged 45 to 65 who received an inactivated influenza vaccine.

This clonotype was detected only a few times. The rearrangement joins TRBV20-1 to TRBJ2-4, with D unresolved. The CDR3 sequence is 13 residues long. Trimming removed 0 bases from V and 4 bases from J, with 7 bases in between. Germline V lookup: CDR1 DFQATT, CDR2 SNEGSKA (reference sequence). The CDR3 region has the DNA TGCAGTGCTAGAGATGTGAGAAAAAACATTCAGTACTTC. As protein: CSARDVRKNIQYF.

This clonotype occurred a few times. This chain connects TRBV28 to TRBJ2-3, with D perhaps matching TRBD2 (5 bases). This CDR3 contains 17 residues. Trimming removed 5 bases from V and 3 bases from J, with 21 bases in between. Looked up from germline, CDR1 is MDHEN and CDR2 is SYDVKM. The CDR3, as DNA: TGTGCCAGCAGTCTCTCGCGGGCGGACCCCCCGACAGATACGCAGTATTTT. Protein: CASSLSRADPPTDTQYF. Using reference TRBV28 and TRBJ2-3 for the parts outside the CDR3, the full variable domain is DVKVTQSSRYLVKRTGEKVFLECVQDMDHENMFWYRQDPGLGLRLIYFSYDVKMKEKGDIPEGYSVSREKKERFSLILESASTNQTSMYLCASSLSRADPPTDTQYFGPGTRLTVL.

This clonotype was seen only a few times. This rearrangement joins TRBV3-1 to TRBJ1-1; TRBD1 might be the D (6 bases). The CDR3 loop spans 15 amino acids. The ends were cut back, 0 bases at V and 11 bases at J, with 19 bases in the middle. Germline lookup yields CDR1 LGHDT and CDR2 YNNKEL (reference sequence). CDR3 DNA: TGTGCCAGCAGCCAAGACCCGGGGGCAACTGGTTTGGCTTTCTTT. It encodes CASSQDPGATGLAFF.

V usage is TRBV4-3 and J usage is TRBJ2-1; no reliable D call. From germline, CDR1 is LGHNA and CDR2 YSLEER. The germline V and J ends were trimmed by 3 bases and 3 bases, with 6 bases remaining between them. This CDR3 contains 13 residues. The CDR3 loop is CASSQSYYNEQFF. The CDR3, as DNA: TGCGCCAGCAGCCAGAGCTACTACAATGAGCAGTTCTTC.

There are a few counts of this clonotype. J is TRBJ2-3 and V is TRBV11-2, with D perhaps matching TRBD2 (5 bases). The CDR3 spans 18 residues. Germline V lookup: CDR1 SGHAT, CDR2 FQNNGV. V was pared by 0 bases and J by 3 bases, with 19 bases between. The CDR3 coding sequence is TGTGCCAGCAGCTTAGATCCCCCGGGGATCTATCGGACAGATACGCAGTATTTT. Translation gives CASSLDPPGIYRTDTQYF.

This clonotype was recorded at least ten times. The J gene is TRBJ2-1, the V gene TRBV12-3 or TRBV12-4; D is undetermined. This CDR3 region has 13 residues. V was shortened by 3 bases and J by 4 bases, with 7 bases between the two germline ends. CDR3 residues: CASSLVLYNEQFF. The CDR3 DNA is TGTGCCAGCAGTTTGGTTCTTTACAATGAGCAGTTCTTC.

This clonotype was detected a few times. The rearrangement uses TRBV12-3 or TRBV12-4 and TRBJ2-1; D might be TRBD2 (6 bases). Deletions cut 4 bases from V and 10 bases from J, with 14 bases between. The CDR3 loop spans 13 amino acids. Here the CDR3 DNA reads TGTGCCAGCAGTTACAGGAGGGTCGAAGAGCAGTTCTTC. Its protein is CASSYRRVEEQFF.

This clonotype was seen only a few times. The V gene is TRBV18, the J gene TRBJ1-2, with D unresolved. The CDR3 is 14 residues long. The V gene's germline CDR1 is KGHSH and CDR2 LQKENI. Between the trimmed V and J ends, which lost 3 bases and 4 bases, there was a span of 12 bases. The CDR3 is CASSPSAGSYGYTF. DNA for the CDR3: TGTGCCAGCTCACCTTCGGCAGGCAGCTATGGCTACACCTTC.

This clonotype was counted only a few times. The J gene is TRBJ2-1, the V gene TRBV7-2, with D tentatively TRBD1 (6 bases). Germline CDR1 and CDR2: SGHTA and FQGNSA. The V end lost 6 bases, the J end lost 8 bases, and 14 bases lay between the germline ends. This CDR3 region has 13 residues. CDR3 sequence reads: CASSYRVVDEQFF. The CDR3 DNA sequence: TGTGCCAGCAGTTACAGGGTTGTGGATGAGCAGTTCTTC.

Ten or more counts support this clonotype. The rearrangement uses TRBV5-1 and TRBJ2-1; D is possibly TRBD2 (5 bases). The ends were cut back, 3 bases at V and 0 bases at J, with 10 bases in the middle. This CDR3 has 15 residues. CDR1 and CDR2 (germline): SGHRS, YFSETQ. The chain's CDR3 is CASSSLVPSYNEQFF. The CDR3 nucleotides read TGCGCCAGCAGCTCACTAGTACCCTCCTACAATGAGCAGTTCTTC.

This clonotype has a count of ten or more. This chain uses TRBV6-5 with TRBJ2-7, with 7 bases lining up with TRBD2. The CDR3 is made up of 13 amino acids. Germline CDR1 and CDR2: MNHEY and SVGAGI. V lost 2 bases to trimming and J lost 6 bases; unmatched junction nucleotides: 4. Here the CDR3 DNA reads TGTGCCAGCAGTTACGTGGGGGGGAGCGAGCAGTACTTC. Protein product: CASSYVGGSEQYF.

This clonotype was found a few times. This rearrangement joins TRBV5-1 to TRBJ1-3; 7 bases are shared with TRBD1. Germline CDR1 and CDR2: SGHRS and YFSETQ. The CDR3 has 15 residues. The V and J ends lost 4 bases and 0 bases, in that order; junction bases with no gene match: 4. The CDR3 loop is CASSTGTVSGNTIYF. The DNA of the CDR3 is TGCGCCAGCAGCACCGGGACAGTCTCTGGAAACACCATATATTTT.

The rearrangement links TRBV10-3 to TRBJ2-2, with D unclear. The V end was cut by 3 bases, the J end by 5 bases, with 10 bases between. Looked up from germline, CDR1 is ENHRY and CDR2 is SYGVKD. CDR3 length: 14 residues. CDR3 sequence (DNA): TGTGCCATCAGTGACGACGTGGGGACCGGGGAGCTGTTTTTT. Amino acids: CAISDDVGTGELFF.

The table lists this clonotype with a few counts. This chain connects TRBV7-9 to TRBJ2-1; no clear D. CDR3 length: 12 amino acids. CDR1 is SEHNR, CDR2 FQNEAQ, per germline (reference sequence). Trimming took off 7 bases at V and 8 bases at J, with 12 bases between the two ends. The CDR3 sequence: CASTVRLDEQFF. In DNA form, the CDR3 reads TGTGCCAGCACAGTTCGGTTGGATGAGCAGTTCTTC.

The CDR3 loop reads CASSEGGAGANVLTF. CDR3 nucleotide sequence: TGTGCCAGCTCGGAGGGGGGCGCTGGGGCCAACGTCCTGACTTTC. The V gene is TRBV6-1, the J gene TRBJ2-6; either TRBD1 or TRBD2 may fit D (6 bases each). The ends were cut back, 8 bases at V and 2 bases at J, with 13 bases in the middle. Looked up from germline, CDR1 is MNHNS and CDR2 is SASEGT. This CDR3 comprises 15 residues.

The table lists this clonotype with many counts. J is TRBJ2-5 and V is TRBV5-1; D unclear. CDR1 is SGHRS and CDR2 is YFSETQ in the germline V gene. Trimming removed 0 bases at V and 3 bases at J, with 3 bases between. The CDR3 sequence is 12 residues long. CDR3 sequence: CASSLGKETQYF. The CDR3 DNA is TGCGCCAGCAGCTTGGGTAAAGAGACCCAGTACTTC.

This clonotype occurred once. V is TRBV27 and J is TRBJ2-7; D is tentatively TRBD1 or TRBD2 (5 bases each). V dropped 4 bases and J dropped 1 base, with 17 bases sitting between them. This CDR3 has 16 amino acids. Per germline, CDR1 MNHEY and CDR2 SMNVEV (reference sequence). CDR3 bases: TGTGCCAGCAGTTCCCCCCTACGGGACGGATCCTACGAGCAGTACTTC. It specifies CASSSPLRDGSYEQYF.

This clonotype has just a few counts. This chain joins TRBV28 and TRBJ2-7; D is perhaps TRBD1 (6 bases). V lost 7 bases and J lost 3, with 16 bases in between. The CDR3 runs to 14 residues. The germline gives CDR1 MDHEN, CDR2 SYDVKM. CDR3 bases: TGTGCCAGCAACAGGGTTTTAGGGCGCTACGAGCAGTACTTC. Its translation: CASNRVLGRYEQYF.

The DNA of the CDR3 is TGTGCCAGCAGCCCAAAGCCGGACCCCACCTACGAGCAGTACTTC. It codes for CASSPKPDPTYEQYF. This rearrangement joins TRBV7-6 to TRBJ2-7; no clear D. The length of the CDR3 is 15 residues. V was clipped by 5 bases and J by 2 bases, with 16 bases between them. CDR1 is SGHVS and CDR2 is FNYEAQ in the germline V gene.

The sample holds many counts of this clonotype. This chain connects TRBV20-1 to TRBJ2-2, with 9 bases that match TRBD1. The CDR3 is 14 residues long. Trimming took 6 bases from V and 5 from J; bases not matched to a gene: 7. CDR1 is DFQATT and CDR2 is SNEGSKA in the germline V gene (reference sequence). DNA of the CDR3: TGCAGTGCCCCCCGGGACAGGGTTACCGGGGAGCTGTTTTTT. Translated, it gives CSAPRDRVTGELFF.

DNA of the CDR3: TGTGCCACCGAAGACAACTCCTACGAGCAGTACTTC. Amino acid sequence: CATEDNSYEQYF. The rearrangement links TRBV24-1 to TRBJ2-7; D remains ambiguous. Germline values: CDR1 KGHDR, CDR2 SFDVKD. The CDR3 is made up of 12 amino acids. The V gene lost 9 bases and the J gene lost 0 bases, with 8 bases spanning the gap.

A few counts support this clonotype. The V gene is TRBV7-2, the J gene TRBJ2-7; 10 bases are a match to TRBD2. The germline V gene has CDR1 SGHTA and CDR2 FQGNSA. CDR3 length equals 14 residues. V lost 2 bases to trimming and J lost 4 bases; unmatched junction nucleotides: 2. Written as DNA, the CDR3 is TGTGCCAGCAGCTTATCTAGCGGGGGATACGAGCAGTACTTC. Residues: CASSLSSGGYEQYF.

The chain employs TRBV27 and TRBJ2-1, with unresolved D. CDR1 is MNHEY and CDR2 is SMNVEV in the germline V gene (reference sequence). V was pared by 1 base and J by 9 bases, with 13 bases between. The CDR3 extends over 14 amino acids. As DNA, the CDR3 is TGTGCCAGCAGTTTATTTAACGACGGTATTGAGCAGTTCTTC. This gives the protein CASSLFNDGIEQFF.

In its sample, this clonotype was seen many times. The chain joins TRBV11-2 to TRBJ2-1, with TRBD2 as a possible D gene (6 bases). In germline, CDR1 is SGHAT, CDR2 FQNNGV. The CDR3 is 15 residues long. V lost 2 bases, J lost 2 bases, and 10 bases lay in between. The CDR3 sequence: CASSLSGGPYNEQFF. The CDR3 DNA sequence: TGTGCCAGCAGCTTATCCGGGGGACCCTACAATGAGCAGTTCTTC.

This clonotype was observed a few times. This rearrangement joins TRBV11-2 to TRBJ2-7, with D possibly called TRBD1 or TRBD2 (5 bases each). The CDR3 sequence is 15 residues long. Germline V gene sequence: CDR1 SGHAT, CDR2 FQNNGV. Trimming stripped 4 bases from V and 1 base from J, with 14 bases between. The CDR3: CASSSLRGPSYEQYF. CDR3 in DNA: TGTGCCAGCAGCTCCTTACGGGGACCATCCTACGAGCAGTACTTC.

The chain has TRBV20-1 and TRBJ2-1, with 14 bases aligning to TRBD2. Losses at the gene ends were 0 bases for V and 8 bases for J; bases not matched to a gene: 27. CDR3 length: 23 residues. Per the germline V gene, CDR1 is DFQATT and CDR2 is SNEGSKA (reference sequence). CDR3 DNA: TGCAGTGCTAGAGACCCGGGACTAGCGGGAGTTGAGTGGGGTTATACCCTTTACGATGAGCAGTTCTTC. Translation gives CSARDPGLAGVEWGYTLYDEQFF.

CDR3 DNA: TGTGCCAGCAATCAAGGACAGGAGGGAACCGGGGAGCTGTTTTTT. It yields the protein CASNQGQEGTGELFF. The chain recombines TRBV2 with TRBJ2-2, with a weak D call TRBD1 (7 bases). The CDR3 totals 15 residues. The V and J ends lost 7 bases and 5 bases respectively, with 17 bases between them. The V gene's germline CDR1 is SNHLY and CDR2 FYNNEI.